This T cell receptor beta chain was found in a study of T-cell reconstitution after alpha-beta-depleted transplantation in children. Library preparation (for TCRbeta) was performed with unique molecular identifiers. TCRdb used MiXCR to reprocess the PCR reads, holding one entry per CDR3 protein. The sample holds some 550,000 distinct CDR3 sequences, around 16% seen once. This clonotype is labeled medium-sized. Trimming pared 4 bases from V and 0 bases from J, leaving 7 bases between. The CDR3 consists of 13 residues. CDR1 and CDR2 from the germline V gene are SGDLS and YYNGEE. The chain recombines TRBV9 with TRBJ2-5; D remains ambiguous. The receptor's source is a human donor who donated a stem cell graft to a child with acute lymphoblastic leukemia. Source: PBMCs from the stem cell graft donor, taken from the stem cell graft. In DNA form, the CDR3 reads TGTGCCAGCAGCCCAATGTACCAAGAGACCCAGTACTTC. Its protein product is CASSPMYQETQYF.